This entry describes one T cell receptor beta chain. Trimming removed 0 bases at V and 3 bases at J, with 12 bases between. The germline CDR1 and CDR2 sequences are LGHNA and YSLEER. The CDR3 is 15 amino acids. These data are taken from a study of cytomegalovirus exposure and HLA in healthy donors. Primers for the PCR totalled 60 Vbeta and 13 Jbeta. Assay used: immunoSEQ multiplex PCR; TCRdb lists only in-frame clones, some missing. The top ten hold 7.1% of the sample, which has 150,000 to 200,000 clones, around 72% seen once. Sequencing was done on a sample of PBMCs. The J gene is TRBJ2-7, the V gene TRBV4-3; TRBD2 might be the D (6 bases). The source is a man between 35 and 55 years old in good health and CMV-seropositive. CDR3 nucleotide sequence: TGCGCCAGCAGCCAAGATAGCGGCAGGGACTACGAGCAGTACTTC. It yields the protein CASSQDSGRDYEQYF.